This T cell receptor beta chain was profiled in a study of CD8+ T cells in alopecia areata. Study-wide context: In an open-label trial, patients got 5 to 10 mg tofacitinib twice daily.

This clone was seen only a few times. No antigen is known for it. Treatment given: oral pan-JAK inhibitor, 5-10 mg twice daily. With V trimmed by 3 bases and J by 0 bases, 14 bases remained unmatched. This CDR3 is built from 19 residues. Germline lookup yields CDR1 SQVTM and CDR2 ANQGSEA. It was cDNA, reverse transcribed from extracted RNA, that served as the sequencing template. TCRdb's table, derived via immunoSEQ multiplex PCR, lists solely in-frame clones and lacks some. Of about 140,000 clones listed, roughly 80% are singletons. Findings and limits, study-wide: Only a single nonresponder existed, so baseline CD8+ expansion links stay unclear. Tofacitinib did not eliminate many expanded lesional clones from scalp or blood. Elevated clonality characterized lesional scalp relative to normal scalp, particularly in alopecia totalis/universalis.

The specimen was CD8+ T cells sorted from blood, collected at week 4, from a patient treated with tofacitinib. J is TRBJ2-1 and V is TRBV29-1; 10 bases agree with TRBD2. The sequence derives from a human donor with alopecia areata. The CDR3, as DNA: TGCAGCGTTGAGTTCCTGCCTAGCGGGGGCCGGAGCTCCTACAATGAGCAGTTCTTC. It yields the protein CSVEFLPSGGRSSYNEQFF.